A selection of T cell receptor beta chains follows, all from one sample in a study of beta chain features in type 1 diabetes. Data came from immunoSEQ multiplex PCR; TCRdb stores just in-frame clones and leaves some out. The table shows over 350,000 clones, with roughly 15% occurring only once. Sequencing input: naive CD4+ T cells from blood. These TCRs come from a woman between 18 and 29 years old in good health. CDR3s include the opening cysteine and the closing phenylalanine or tryptophan. A D gene is named only where the DNA matches it firmly. Clone size appears in some rows only: once, few, many, or a class for an expanded clone.

D gene,J gene,V gene,CDR3 length,clone size,CDR3 protein,CDR3 DNA
TRBD2,TRBJ2-7,TRBV6-4,16,-,CASSGFSGSRPYEQYF,TGTGCCAGCAGTGGATTCAGCGGGAGTCGACCCTACGAGCAGTACTTC
TRBD1,TRBJ2-5,TRBV11-2,14,-,CASSGTVYQETQYF,TGTGCCAGCAGCGGGACAGTATATCAAGAGACCCAGTACTTC
TRBD1,TRBJ2-7,TRBV30,13,-,CAWSGTGEYEQYF,TGTGCCTGGAGTGGGACAGGGGAATACGAGCAGTACTTC
-,TRBJ2-5,TRBV12-5,15,-,CASGLTGTSEETQYF,TGTGCTAGTGGTTTAACAGGGACGTCGGAAGAGACCCAGTACTTC
TRBD2,TRBJ2-3,TRBV11-2,18,few,CASSSPRGAGGGRDTQYF,TGTGCCAGCAGCTCCCCCAGGGGAGCGGGAGGTGGTAGGGATACGCAGTATTTT
-,TRBJ1-3,TRBV15,15,few,CATSRDRASGNTIYF,TGTGCCACCAGCAGAGACAGGGCTTCTGGAAACACCATATATTTT
TRBD1,TRBJ2-1,TRBV7-9,17,-,CASSLIPGQSSYNEQFF,TGTGCCAGCAGCTTAATCCCGGGACAGAGCTCCTACAATGAGCAGTTCTTC
-,TRBJ2-1,TRBV29-1,15,few,CSVGAEAGGRNEQFF,TGCAGCGTTGGGGCCGAAGCGGGTGGTAGGAATGAGCAGTTCTTC
-,TRBJ2-5,TRBV25-1,13,few,CASRGPNQETQYF,TGTGCCAGCAGGGGGCCGAACCAAGAGACCCAGTACTTC
-,TRBJ2-6,TRBV28,11,-,CASNRANVLTF,TGTGCCAGCAATAGGGCCAACGTCCTGACTTTC
TRBD2,TRBJ2-7,TRBV28,16,few,CASSLLGTSGSYEQYF,TGTGCCAGCAGTCTACTCGGGACTAGCGGCTCCTACGAGCAGTACTTC
TRBD1,TRBJ2-7,TRBV5-1,15,-,CASSLGDRDSVTGYF,TGCGCCAGCAGCTTGGGGGACAGGGACTCAGTGACAGGGTACTTC
-,TRBJ2-4,TRBV28,14,few,CASSSPSSGNIQYF,TGTGCCAGCAGTTCACCCTCATCGGGAAACATTCAGTACTTC
-,TRBJ1-5,TRBV7-2,13,few,CASSTHNKEGQHF,TGTGCCAGCAGCACACATAACAAAGAGGGCCAGCATTTT
-,TRBJ1-5,TRBV30,13,-,CACGSQLNQPQHF,TGTGCCTGTGGATCACAGCTGAATCAGCCCCAGCATTTT
-,TRBJ2-7,TRBV28,12,-,CASSITGAEQYF,TGTGCCAGCAGCATAACTGGGGCCGAGCAGTACTTC
-,TRBJ2-4,TRBV27,15,-,CASSLYDAAKNIQYF,TGTGCCAGCAGTCTATACGATGCGGCCAAAAACATTCAGTACTTC
-,TRBJ1-1,TRBV28,11,few,CAILGGTQAFF,TGTGCCATCCTGGGGGGAACCCAAGCTTTCTTT
TRBD1,TRBJ1-5,TRBV29-1,12,few,CSVEGTGSTQHF,TGCAGCGTTGAAGGGACAGGTAGTACTCAGCATTTT
TRBD1,TRBJ2-1,TRBV6-5,14,-,CASKDDRGNNEQFF,TGTGCCAGCAAGGATGACAGGGGGAACAATGAGCAGTTCTTC
TRBD1,TRBJ1-4,TRBV11-2,14,-,CASSLTGTNEKLFF,TGTGCCAGCAGCTTGACAGGGACAAATGAAAAACTGTTTTTT
TRBD1,TRBJ1-2,TRBV29-1,13,few,CSAEGQLNYGYTF,TGCAGCGCCGAGGGACAGCTCAACTATGGCTACACCTTC
-,TRBJ2-2,TRBV9,17,few,CASSVASGVPNTGELFF,TGTGCCAGCAGCGTAGCTTCGGGGGTCCCAAACACCGGGGAGCTGTTTTTT
-,TRBJ2-1,TRBV7-9,12,few,CASSLVGGEQFF,TGTGCCAGCAGCTTAGTAGGGGGTGAGCAGTTCTTC
TRBD1,TRBJ1-2,TRBV7-2,14,-,CASSYLQGTYGYTF,TGTGCCAGCAGCTACCTACAGGGGACTTATGGCTACACCTTC
TRBD2,TRBJ2-7,TRBV29-1,13,-,CSVDRLAGGEQYF,TGCAGCGTTGACCGGCTAGCGGGAGGCGAGCAGTACTTC
-,TRBJ2-1,TRBV21-1,17,few,CASSKDTGGSWYNEQFF,TGTGCCAGCAGCAAAGATACCGGCGGGAGCTGGTACAATGAGCAGTTCTTC
-,TRBJ2-5,TRBV27,14,few,CASSPRRRGETQYF,TGTGCCAGCAGTCCCCGGAGGAGAGGGGAGACCCAGTACTTC
-,TRBJ2-5,TRBV30,15,-,CAWSVLEVGVKTQYF,TGTGCCTGGAGTGTACTCGAAGTGGGCGTGAAGACCCAGTACTTC
TRBD2,TRBJ2-5,TRBV7-2,18,-,CASSPPSGSSRYQETQYF,TGTGCCAGCAGCCCCCCTAGCGGGAGCTCTAGGTACCAAGAGACCCAGTACTTC
TRBD2,TRBJ2-1,TRBV10-2,12,few,CASRGSGRFAIF,TGCGCCAGCAGAGGTAGCGGGAGGTTCGCGATCTTC
TRBD1,TRBJ1-2,TRBV30,16,-,CAWSAKGTGINYGYTF,TGTGCCTGGAGCGCTAAAGGGACAGGGATTAACTATGGCTACACCTTC
TRBD1,TRBJ2-1,TRBV7-2,15,-,CASTMIGTGGNEQFF,TGTGCCAGCACCATGATCGGGACAGGGGGCAATGAGCAGTTCTTC
-,TRBJ1-5,TRBV19,15,few,CASSILAGGNQPQHF,TGTGCCAGTAGTATATTGGCAGGGGGCAATCAGCCCCAGCATTTT
-,TRBJ2-3,TRBV11-3,14,few,CASSSAWETDTQYF,TGTGCCAGCAGCTCCGCATGGGAGACAGATACGCAGTATTTT
TRBD1,TRBJ1-1,TRBV28,14,few,CASSSGQGGTEAFF,TGTGCCAGCAGTTCGGGACAGGGGGGTACTGAAGCTTTCTTT
-,TRBJ1-5,TRBV7-2,15,-,CASSLQGTSNQPQHF,TGTGCCAGCAGCTTACAGGGTACCAGCAATCAGCCCCAGCATTTT
-,TRBJ2-7,TRBV7-9,13,-,CASSPGTSYEQYF,TGTGCCAGCAGCCCGGGAACCTCCTACGAGCAGTACTTC
-,TRBJ2-5,TRBV13,13,few,CASSKGGIETQYF,TGTGCCAGCAGCAAGGGGGGGATCGAGACCCAGTACTTC
-,TRBJ2-3,TRBV18,14,few,CASSPDSSTDTQYF,TGTGCCAGCTCACCTGACAGTAGCACAGATACGCAGTATTTT